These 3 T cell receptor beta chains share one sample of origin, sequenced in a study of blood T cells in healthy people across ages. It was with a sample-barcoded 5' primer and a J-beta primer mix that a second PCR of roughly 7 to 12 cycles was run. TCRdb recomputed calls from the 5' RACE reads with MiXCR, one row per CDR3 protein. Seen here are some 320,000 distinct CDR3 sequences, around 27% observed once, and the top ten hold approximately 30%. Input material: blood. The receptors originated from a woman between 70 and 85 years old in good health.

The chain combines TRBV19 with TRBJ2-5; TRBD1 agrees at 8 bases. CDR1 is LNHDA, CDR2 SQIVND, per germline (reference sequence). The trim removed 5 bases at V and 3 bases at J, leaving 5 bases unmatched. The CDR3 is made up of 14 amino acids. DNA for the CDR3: TGTGCCAGTAGTTCTTGGGACAGGAAAGAGACCCAGTACTTC. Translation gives CASSSWDRKETQYF.

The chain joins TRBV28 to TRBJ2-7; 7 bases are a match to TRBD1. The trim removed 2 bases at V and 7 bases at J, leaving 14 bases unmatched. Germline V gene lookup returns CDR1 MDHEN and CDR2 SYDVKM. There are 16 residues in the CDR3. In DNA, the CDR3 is TGTGCCAGCAGTTTAGTACAGGGGATCACCATGGGAGAGCAGTACTTC. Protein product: CASSLVQGITMGEQYF.

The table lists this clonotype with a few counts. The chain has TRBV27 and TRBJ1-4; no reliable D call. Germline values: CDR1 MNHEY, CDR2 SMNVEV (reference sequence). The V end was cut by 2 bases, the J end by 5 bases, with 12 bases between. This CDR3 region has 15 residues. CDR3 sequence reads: CASSLRARPNEKLFF. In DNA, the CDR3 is TGTGCCAGCAGTTTAAGGGCCAGGCCGAATGAAAAACTGTTTTTT.